Listed here are 23 T cell receptor beta chains from one sample, sequenced in a study of blood T cell repertoires in COVID-19. TCRdb's copy holds only in-frame clones and misses some; the assay was immunoSEQ multiplex PCR. The sample has over 70,000 clones, 75% to 90% seen once. Sequences were obtained from peripheral blood. Receptor source: a human donor in a cohort sampled during active COVID-19.

This chain links TRBV7-2 with TRBJ2-5; 13 bases map to TRBD2. Germline trimming cut 4 bases from V and 4 bases from J; bases unmatched to any gene: 12. The length of the CDR3 is 18 residues. CDR1 is SGHTA and CDR2 is FQGNSA in the germline V gene. CDR3 loop: CASSSSRAGLAGVETQYF. Here the CDR3 DNA reads TGTGCCAGCAGCTCATCAAGGGCCGGACTAGCGGGAGTAGAGACCCAGTACTTC.

In its sample, this clone was seen many times. V gene TRBV9 combines with J gene TRBJ2-1, with D perhaps matching TRBD2 (7 bases). This CDR3 spans 15 amino acids. Germline CDR1 is SGDLS and CDR2 is YYNGEE. V shed 4 bases and J shed 6 bases, with 17 bases lying between them. This CDR3 reads CASSSRGGATNEQFF. CDR3 nucleotide sequence: TGTGCCAGCAGCTCGAGGGGGGGTGCCACCAATGAGCAGTTCTTC.

The chain joins TRBV27 to TRBJ1-1; D is uncertain. V was cut by 1 base and J by 1 base, with 10 bases left in between. Germline values: CDR1 MNHEY, CDR2 SMNVEV (reference sequence). The length of the CDR3 is 15 residues. CDR3 loop: CASSLLGHPNTEAFF. CDR3 DNA sequence: TGTGCCAGCAGTTTATTGGGCCACCCGAACACTGAAGCTTTCTTT.

The rearrangement links TRBV28 to TRBJ2-7, with 8 bases identical to TRBD1. V gave up 7 bases and J gave up 4 bases; unmatched junction bases: 12. Germline V CDR1 and CDR2: MDHEN, SYDVKM. The CDR3 loop spans 15 amino acids. CDR3 DNA: TGTGCCAGCATTCCACAGGGGGGCCGGCGATACGAGCAGTACTTC. Protein sequence: CASIPQGGRRYEQYF.

J is TRBJ2-1 and V is TRBV19; 15 nucleotides match TRBD2. CDR1 and CDR2 (germline): LNHDA, SQIVND (reference sequence). This CDR3 has 16 residues. V gave up 8 bases and J gave up 4 bases; unmatched junction bases: 6. The CDR3 bases are TGTGCCAGTGGACTAGCGGGGGGGCACTCTTACAATGAGCAGTTCTTC. It specifies CASGLAGGHSYNEQFF. The variable domain in full, with the rest retrieved from reference TRBV19 and TRBJ2-1, is DGGITQSPKYLFRKEGQNVTLSCEQNLNHDAMYWYRQDPGQGLRLIYYSQIVNDFQKGDIAEGYSVSREKKESFPLTVTSAQKNPTAFYLCASGLAGGHSYNEQFFGPGTRLTVL.

This rearrangement joins TRBV3-1 (or the pseudogene TRBV3-2) to TRBJ2-7; D uncertain. Per germline, CDR1 LGHDT and CDR2 YNNKEL (reference sequence). V lost 1 base, J lost 7 bases, and 14 bases lay in between. The CDR3 covers 14 residues. This CDR3 reads CASSQAVTGEEQYF. The CDR3 bases are TGTGCCAGCAGCCAAGCCGTGACTGGTGAGGAGCAGTACTTC.

This clone was observed a handful of times. The chain links TRBV19 to TRBJ1-2, with TRBD1 as a possible D gene (6 bases). Germline values: CDR1 LNHDA, CDR2 SQIVND (reference sequence). V lost 6 bases, J lost 4 bases, and 12 bases lay in between. The CDR3 contains 13 residues. DNA of the CDR3: TGTGCCAGTAGAACCGGACAGAGCTATGGCTACACCTTC. Protein product: CASRTGQSYGYTF.

As to this clone: One end of the junction is discordant with germline, which a read error may explain. The rearrangement joins TRBV5-1 to TRBJ2-1; the D gene is possibly TRBD1 (6 bases). In germline, CDR1 is SGHRS, CDR2 YFSETQ. The CDR3 sequence is 15 residues long. DNA of the CDR3: TGCGCCAGCAGATTGGGGTCCAGGGGAGTCAATGAGCAGTTCTTC. It is translated as CASRLGSRGVNEQFF. The whole variable domain, filled in from reference TRBV5-1 and TRBJ2-1, reads KAGVTQTPRYLIKTRGQQVTLSCSPISGHRSVSWYQQTPGQGLQFLFEYFSETQRNKGNFPGRFSGRQFSNSRSEMNVSTLELGDSALYLCASRLGSRGVNEQFFGPGTRLTVL.

The chain couples TRBV28 to TRBJ1-2; D is perhaps TRBD1 (6 bases). Germline CDR1 is MDHEN and CDR2 is SYDVKM. V was cut by 11 bases and J by 8 bases, with 15 bases left in between. The CDR3 extends over 11 amino acids. The CDR3: CAGGGGKGYTF. The CDR3 DNA follows: TGTGCCGGGGGCGGGGGAAAAGGCTACACCTTC.

CDR3 protein: CASSYNRAGQETQYF. CDR3 sequence (DNA): TGTGCCAGCAGTTACAACAGGGCGGGCCAAGAGACCCAGTACTTC. This rearrangement joins TRBV6-5 to TRBJ2-5, with D perhaps matching TRBD1 (6 bases). The CDR3 is made up of 15 amino acids. Germline CDR1 is MNHEY and CDR2 is SVGAGI. Trimming left V 2 bases short and J 1 base short, with 11 bases between.

V usage is TRBV3-1 (or the pseudogene TRBV3-2) and J usage is TRBJ2-7; 11 bases align to TRBD2. V trimming: 1 base; J trimming: 8 bases; junction bases outside the gene matches: 4. This CDR3 comprises 14 residues. CDR1 LGHDT and CDR2 YNNKEL come from the germline V gene (reference sequence). The CDR3: CASSQGLAGGQQYF. CDR3 nucleotide sequence: TGTGCCAGCAGCCAAGGGCTAGCGGGAGGTCAGCAGTACTTC.

The rearrangement joins TRBV2 to TRBJ2-5, with D possibly matching TRBD2 (5 bases). This CDR3 spans 14 amino acids. CDR1 and CDR2 from the germline V gene are SNHLY and FYNNEI. Trimming left V 5 bases short and J 1 base short, with 11 bases between. CDR3 sequence reads: CASSFTRFQETQYF. In DNA, the CDR3 is TGTGCCAGCAGTTTCACTAGATTCCAAGAGACCCAGTACTTC.

V and J are TRBV4-1 and TRBJ2-2, with D tentatively TRBD2 (7 bases). CDR3 length: 17 amino acids. Trimming removed 2 bases at V and 0 bases at J, with 13 bases between. CDR1 is MGHRA, CDR2 YSYEKL, per germline. CDR3 sequence (DNA): TGCGCCAGCAGCCAAAAGGGGGACTACTCGAACACCGGGGAGCTGTTTTTT. It translates to CASSQKGDYSNTGELFF.

The chain combines TRBV9 with TRBJ2-7, with TRBD1 matching over 7 bases. Losses at the gene ends were 3 bases for V and 1 base for J; bases not matched to a gene: 10. Germline-derived CDR1 and CDR2 are SGDLS and YYNGEE. This CDR3 is 16 amino acids long. The CDR3 here is CASSAEGGRGSYEQYF. DNA for the CDR3: TGTGCCAGCAGCGCCGAAGGTGGCAGGGGGTCCTACGAGCAGTACTTC.

V gene TRBV24-1 combines with J gene TRBJ2-5; tentative D call: TRBD2 (6 bases). The CDR3 contains 16 residues. Germline lookup yields CDR1 KGHDR and CDR2 SFDVKD. Trimming shortened V by 3 bases and J by 4 bases, and 17 bases separated the two germline ends. CDR3 protein: CATSDLTGAGRETQYF. As DNA, the CDR3 is TGTGCCACCAGTGATCTCACCGGGGCGGGAAGAGAGACCCAGTACTTC.

The chain recombines TRBV6-1 with TRBJ1-5; no definite D call. V dropped 0 bases and J dropped 3 bases, with 9 bases sitting between them. The CDR3 has 15 amino acids. CDR1 is MNHNS, CDR2 SASEGT, per germline. In nucleotides, the CDR3 is TGTGCCAGCAGTGAAGCGGTAACAGTCAATCAGCCCCAGCATTTT. Translating gives CASSEAVTVNQPQHF.

The chain links TRBV5-6 to TRBJ1-5, with D possibly matching TRBD1 (5 bases). Germline values: CDR1 SGHDT, CDR2 YYEEEE. The CDR3 is 13 amino acids. V lost 5 bases and J 6 bases, leaving 12 bases between the germline ends. CDR3 nucleotide sequence: TGTGCCAGCAGTACAGGCCCGGGTCAGCCCCAGCATTTT. This encodes CASSTGPGQPQHF.

This chain connects TRBV5-1 to TRBJ2-5, with D possibly being TRBD1 (6 bases). CDR1 SGHRS and CDR2 YFSETQ come from the germline V gene. V was shortened by 4 bases and J by 2 bases, with 18 bases between the two germline ends. The CDR3 contains 16 residues. DNA for the CDR3: TGCGCCAGCAGCCCGGGCTGGCAGGGGAATCAAGAGACCCAGTACTTC. Translated, it gives CASSPGWQGNQETQYF.

This rearrangement joins TRBV9 to TRBJ2-3; D uncertain. Germline-derived CDR1 and CDR2 are SGDLS and YYNGEE. CDR3 length: 14 amino acids. Trimming left V 0 bases short and J 4 bases short, with 9 bases between. CDR3 nucleotides: TGTGCCAGCAGCGTAGGATCGGCGGCAGATACGCAGTATTTT. It yields the protein CASSVGSAADTQYF.

The genes are TRBV28 and TRBJ2-7; D call uncertain. Trimming shortened V by 1 base and J by 5 bases, and 3 bases separated the two germline ends. Looked up from germline, CDR1 is MDHEN and CDR2 is SYDVKM. This CDR3 has 11 amino acids. In nucleotides, the CDR3 is TGTGCCAGCAGTTTATTCAACGAGCAGTACTTC. Amino acid sequence: CASSLFNEQYF.

The chain carries TRBV12-5 and TRBJ2-5, with a tentative D call TRBD2 (5 bases). Germline-derived CDR1 and CDR2 are LGHNT and FRNRAP. Trimming took off 6 bases at V and 3 bases at J, with 8 bases between the two ends. The length of the CDR3 is 12 residues. The CDR3 bases are TGTGCTAGTGGACTAGAAGAAGAGACCCAGTACTTC. It specifies CASGLEEETQYF.

This clone was recorded once. The chain links TRBV6-5 to TRBJ2-1, with TRBD1 matching over 10 bases. The CDR3 has 13 amino acids. Trimming took 6 bases from V and 7 from J; bases not matched to a gene: 3. CDR1 is MNHEY, CDR2 SVGAGI, per germline. CDR3 residues: CASRGTGANEQFF. Written as DNA, the CDR3 is TGTGCCAGCAGGGGGACAGGGGCAAATGAGCAGTTCTTC.

The CDR3 nucleotides are TGCGCCAGCAGGACACAGGGCACAGATACGCAGTATTTT. Encoded protein: CASRTQGTDTQYF. V gene TRBV5-1 combines with J gene TRBJ2-3; possibly TRBD1 for D (5 bases). Trimming removed 5 bases at V and 1 base at J, with 8 bases between. This CDR3 has 13 amino acids. Looked up from germline, CDR1 is SGHRS and CDR2 is YFSETQ.